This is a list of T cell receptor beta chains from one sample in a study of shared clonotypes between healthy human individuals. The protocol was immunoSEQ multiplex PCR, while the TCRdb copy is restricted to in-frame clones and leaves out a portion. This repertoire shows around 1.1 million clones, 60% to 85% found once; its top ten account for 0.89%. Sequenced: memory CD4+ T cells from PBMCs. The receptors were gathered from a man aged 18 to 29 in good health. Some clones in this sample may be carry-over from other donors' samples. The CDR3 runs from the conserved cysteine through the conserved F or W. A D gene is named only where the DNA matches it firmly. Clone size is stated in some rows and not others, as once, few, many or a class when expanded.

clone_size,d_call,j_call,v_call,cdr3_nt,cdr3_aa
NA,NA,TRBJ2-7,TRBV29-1,TGCAGCGTTGGGACAGCCTACGAGCAGTACTTC,CSVGTAYEQYF
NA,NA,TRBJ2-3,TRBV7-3,TGTGCCAGCAGCCCACATAGCGGAACAGATACGCAGTATTTT,CASSPHSGTDTQYF
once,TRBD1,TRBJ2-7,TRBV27,TGTGCCAGCAGCCGACAGGGGGTCTACGAGCAGTACTTC,CASSRQGVYEQYF
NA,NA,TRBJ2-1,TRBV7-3,TGTGCCAGCAGCTTGGCAGGAGCCTACAATGAGCAGTTCTTC,CASSLAGAYNEQFF
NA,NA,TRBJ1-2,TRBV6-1,TGTGCCAGCAGTGACGAGTATGGCTACACCTTC,CASSDEYGYTF
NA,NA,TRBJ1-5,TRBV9,TGTGCCAGCAGCGTAGATGGCAGGGAACAGCCCCAGCATTTT,CASSVDGREQPQHF
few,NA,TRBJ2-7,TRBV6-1,TGTGCCAGCAGTGAACCTGGGACCTCCTACGAGCAGTACTTC,CASSEPGTSYEQYF
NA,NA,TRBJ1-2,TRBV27,TGTGCCAGCAGTTCCAGGGACGGTTATGGCTACACCTTC,CASSSRDGYGYTF
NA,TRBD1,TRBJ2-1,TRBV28,TGTGCCAGCAGCAAGGGACAGGGGAGGTCCTACAATGAGCAGTTCTTC,CASSKGQGRSYNEQFF
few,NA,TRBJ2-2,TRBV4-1,TGCGCCAGCAGCCAAGAGATGCCAGGGATCGCCGGGGAGCTGTTTTTT,CASSQEMPGIAGELFF
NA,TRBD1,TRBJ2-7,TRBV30,TGTGCCTGGAGCCCTAAGGCCGGGACAGGGATACCCTACGAGCAGTACTTC,CAWSPKAGTGIPYEQYF
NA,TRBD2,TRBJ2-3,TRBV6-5,TGTGCCAGCAGTTACCGGGGACTAGCGGGAGACGATACGCAGTATTTT,CASSYRGLAGDDTQYF
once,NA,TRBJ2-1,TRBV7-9,TGTGCCAGCAGCTTACCGGAGGGACCTTTGAATGAGCAGTTCTTC,CASSLPEGPLNEQFF
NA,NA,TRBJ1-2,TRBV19,TGTGCCAGTAGTCCCGCCGCCGGAGGCTATGGCTACACCTTC,CASSPAAGGYGYTF
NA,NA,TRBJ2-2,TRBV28,TGTGCCAGCAGTTCCCCTGCCACCGGGGAGCTGTTTTTT,CASSSPATGELFF
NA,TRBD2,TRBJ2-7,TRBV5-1,TGCGCCAGCAGCTTGGAGGTAGCGGGGCTATACGAGCAGTACTTC,CASSLEVAGLYEQYF
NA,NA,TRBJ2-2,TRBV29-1,TGCAGCGCACGTAAACCCTTTGGCAGGGGGGATAACACCGGGGAGCTGTTTTTT,CSARKPFGRGDNTGELFF
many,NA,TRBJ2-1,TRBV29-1,TGCAGCGTGGTGGGAGTTATCTACGACAATGAGCAGTTCTTC,CSVVGVIYDNEQFF
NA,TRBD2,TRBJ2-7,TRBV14,TGTGCCAGCAGCCATGGCGGGAGACCAAGCTCCTACGAGCAGTACTTC,CASSHGGRPSSYEQYF
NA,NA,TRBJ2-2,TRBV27,TGTGCCAGCAGAGATATCAACACCGGGGAGCTGTTTTTT,CASRDINTGELFF
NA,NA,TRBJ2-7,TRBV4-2,TGTGCCAGCAGCCAAGAAAAGGTCTTGGGCGAGCAGTACTTC,CASSQEKVLGEQYF
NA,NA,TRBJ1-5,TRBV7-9,TGTGCCAGCAGCTTTACAGGGAACAATCAGCCCCAGCATTTT,CASSFTGNNQPQHF
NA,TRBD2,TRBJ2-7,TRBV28,TGTGCCAGCGGACTAGTGGCCTACGAGCAGTACTTC,CASGLVAYEQYF
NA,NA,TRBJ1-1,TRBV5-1,TGCGCCAGCAGGGAGAACACTGAAGCTTTCTTT,CASRENTEAFF
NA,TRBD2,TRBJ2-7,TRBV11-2,TGTGCCAGCAGCTTACTCCTTGCGGGAGGGTTCGACGAGCAGTACTTC,CASSLLLAGGFDEQYF
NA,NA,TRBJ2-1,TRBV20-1,TGCAGTGCTAGGGGCGGCGGGCCTGAGTTCTTC,CSARGGGPEFF
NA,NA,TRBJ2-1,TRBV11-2,TGTGCCAGCAGCCAGACAAGCGGAGCCAACAATGAGCAGTTCTTC,CASSQTSGANNEQFF
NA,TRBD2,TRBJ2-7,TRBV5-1,TGCGCCAGCAGCTTGGCCGGGGGGACTAGCGGGACCGAGCAGTACTTC,CASSLAGGTSGTEQYF
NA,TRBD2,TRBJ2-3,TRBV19,TGTGCCAGTAGAAGTAGTCTAGCGGGATGGATAGATACGCAGTATTTT,CASRSSLAGWIDTQYF
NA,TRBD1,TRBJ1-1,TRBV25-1,TGTGCCAGCAGTCCCGACAGGGGGCCCACTGAAGCTTTCTTT,CASSPDRGPTEAFF
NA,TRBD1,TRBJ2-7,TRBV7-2,TGTGCCAGCAGCTTACGACGGGACAGGGTTCACGAGCAGTACTTC,CASSLRRDRVHEQYF
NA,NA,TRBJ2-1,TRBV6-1,TGTGCCAGCAGTGAAGGACTGGGGGGCCTCAATGAGCAGTTCTTC,CASSEGLGGLNEQFF
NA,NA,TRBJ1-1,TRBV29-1,TGCAGCGTTGAAATCTCCGGGTACCCTGAAGCTTTCTTT,CSVEISGYPEAFF
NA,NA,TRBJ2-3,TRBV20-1,TGCAGTGCTGTGGCCACAGATACGCAGTATTTT,CSAVATDTQYF
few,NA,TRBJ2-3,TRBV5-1,TGCGCCAGCCGTAGGAGGGGTGGAGAGGGCACAGATACGCAGTATTTT,CASRRRGGEGTDTQYF
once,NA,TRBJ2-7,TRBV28,TGTGCCAGCAGTTTGGCCGGTGACAGGCGCCTTCTACTACGCGAGCAGTACTTC,CASSLAGDRRLLLREQYF
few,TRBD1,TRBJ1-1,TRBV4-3,TGCGCCAGCAGCCAAGGGGCTACAGGGGTTGCTTTCTTT,CASSQGATGVAFF
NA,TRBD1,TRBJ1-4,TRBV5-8,TGTGCCAGCAGCTTGAGGACAGGGAAGCATGAAAAACTGTTTTTT,CASSLRTGKHEKLFF
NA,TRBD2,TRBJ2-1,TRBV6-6,TGTGCCAGCCGAACTCTAGCGGGAGGGCCCTCAATCTTC,CASRTLAGGPSIF
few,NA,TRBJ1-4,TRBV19,TGTGCCAGTAGTATAGGCGCCGGTACCGAAAAACTGTTTTTT,CASSIGAGTEKLFF
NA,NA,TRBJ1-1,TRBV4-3,TGCGCCAGCAGCCAAGAAATGAACACTGAAGCTTTCTTT,CASSQEMNTEAFF
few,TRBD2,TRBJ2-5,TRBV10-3,TGTGCCATCAGCCCCAGACTAGCGGGTGAGGGGGTCCGAGAGACCCAGTACTTC,CAISPRLAGEGVRETQYF
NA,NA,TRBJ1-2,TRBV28,TGTGCCAGCACTTCTGGAGACAGGAACTATGGCTACACCTTC,CASTSGDRNYGYTF
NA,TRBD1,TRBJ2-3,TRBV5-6,TGTGCCAGCAGCTCCGAAACAGGGGGCTGGACAGATACGCAGTATTTT,CASSSETGGWTDTQYF
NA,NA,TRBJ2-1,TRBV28,TGTGCCAGCAGTTTAAACGGCGGAGGCGGATACAATGAGCAGTTCTTC,CASSLNGGGGYNEQFF
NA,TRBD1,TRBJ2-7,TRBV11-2,TGTGCCAGCAGCCCCGACAGGGTGGCCGAGCAGTACTTC,CASSPDRVAEQYF
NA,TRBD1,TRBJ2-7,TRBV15,TGTGCCACCAGCAGAGATCTGGGCAGGGGGAACGAGCAGTACTTC,CATSRDLGRGNEQYF
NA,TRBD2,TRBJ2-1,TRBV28,TGTGCCAGCAGTCCAGCGCTAGCGGGAGTTAATGAGCAGTTCTTC,CASSPALAGVNEQFF
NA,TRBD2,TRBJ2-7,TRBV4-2,TGTGCCAGCAGCGTCAGCGGGAGTTCCGGCGAGCAGTACTTC,CASSVSGSSGEQYF
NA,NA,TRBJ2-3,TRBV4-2,TGTGCCAGCAGCCAAGTATTAGCGGGCACAGATACGCAGTATTTT,CASSQVLAGTDTQYF
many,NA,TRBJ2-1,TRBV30,TGTGCCTACAATATGTTGGGCTACGAGCAGTTCTTC,CAYNMLGYEQFF
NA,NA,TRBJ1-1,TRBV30,TGTGCCTGGAGTTACACCCGGAACACTGAAGCTTTCTTT,CAWSYTRNTEAFF
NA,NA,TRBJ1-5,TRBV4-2,TGTGCCAGCAGCCAAGAATATGGGAATCAGCCCCAGCATTTT,CASSQEYGNQPQHF
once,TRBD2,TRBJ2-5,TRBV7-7,TGTGCCAGCAGCCGGTTGGGGGGGGAGACCCAGTACTTC,CASSRLGGETQYF
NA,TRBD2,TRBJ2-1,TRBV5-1,TGCGCCAGCTACGGACTAGCGGGAGCGGATGAGCAGTTCTTC,CASYGLAGADEQFF
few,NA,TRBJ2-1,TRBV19,TGTGCCAGCTCGGGGCAGCTATATTACAATGAGCAGTTCTTC,CASSGQLYYNEQFF
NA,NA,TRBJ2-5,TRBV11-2,TGTGCCAGCAGCCCGGTGGTAGGCGGGGAGACCCAGTACTTC,CASSPVVGGETQYF